This T cell receptor beta chain was sequenced during a study of T-cell memory formation after mild COVID-19. V was clipped by 2 bases and J by 3 bases, with 14 bases between them. CDR1 is LGHNA, CDR2 YNFKEQ, per germline. The CDR3 totals 15 residues. This clonotype was seen only a few times. The antigen is undetermined. General study points: Memory sampled before infection contained some responding clones, suggesting cross-reactive memory joined. Contracting CD4+ clones were located mainly in CM and EM, and CD8+ clones in EMRA.

TCRdb used MiXCR to reprocess the 5' RACE reads, holding one entry per CDR3 protein. This table holds around 50,000 distinct CDR3 sequences, roughly 27% found once. The TCR was taken from a man aged 18 to 30 who had mild COVID-19 (a few samples of this study predate the infection). Cell type and time point are not known. The chain joins TRBV4-2 to TRBJ2-7; possibly TRBD1 or TRBD2 for D (5 bases each). Sequencing used PBMCs or a T cell subset sorted from them (not recorded which). In DNA, the CDR3 is TGTGCCAGCAGCCAACCGGGACGGTATATCTACGAGCAGTACTTC. Its translation: CASSQPGRYIYEQYF.